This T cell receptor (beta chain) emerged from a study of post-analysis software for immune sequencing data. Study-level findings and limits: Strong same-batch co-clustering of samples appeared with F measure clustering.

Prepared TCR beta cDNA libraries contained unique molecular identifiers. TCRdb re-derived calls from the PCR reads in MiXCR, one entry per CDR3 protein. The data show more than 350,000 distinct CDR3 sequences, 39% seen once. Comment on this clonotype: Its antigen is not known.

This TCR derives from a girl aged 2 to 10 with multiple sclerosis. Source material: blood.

The CDR3 sequence is CASSPKYGGGLAEAFF. The CDR3 region has the DNA TGTGCCAGCAGTCCAAAGTACGGGGGAGGACTGGCTGAAGCTTTCTTT. The chain recombines TRBV12-3 or TRBV12-4 with TRBJ1-1; tentatively, D is TRBD1 (5 bases). V gave up 5 bases and J gave up 6 bases, with 22 bases separating them. CDR3 size: 16 residues.